These 12 T cell receptor beta chains were sequenced from one sample in a study of CD8 T cells in ankylosing spondylitis. TCRdb re-analysed the 5' RACE reads in MiXCR, keeping a single row per CDR3 protein. The table shows some 85,000 distinct CDR3 sequences, with about 9% occurring only once. For these receptors, no antigen is known. Study findings and constraints: Several highly homologous variants made up a TCR beta motif, and this motif appeared characteristic of ankylosing spondylitis blood.

Material: blood, either unsorted or a sorted T cell fraction (not recorded which). All receptors come from a male donor with ankylosing spondylitis.

This clonotype was found a few times. The genes are TRBV27 and TRBJ2-7; 12 bases align to TRBD2. The CDR3 is 20 residues long. V gave up 5 bases and J gave up 3 bases; unmatched junction bases: 20. Germline V CDR1 and CDR2: MNHEY, SMNVEV (reference sequence). The CDR3 protein is CASSTPLAGGGGRWGYEQYF. In nucleotides, the CDR3 is TGTGCCAGCAGTACCCCACTAGCGGGAGGAGGTGGTCGGTGGGGCTACGAGCAGTACTTC.

This clonotype was picked up many times. The V gene is TRBV27, the J gene TRBJ2-7; 7 nucleotides agree with TRBD1. Germline assignment: CDR1 MNHEY and CDR2 SMNVEV (reference sequence). The CDR3 is 13 residues long. Trimming cost V 3 bases and J 3 bases; bases outside gene matches: 2. The CDR3 region has the DNA TGTGCCAGCAGTTTGAACAGGGGCTACGAGCAGTACTTC. It codes for CASSLNRGYEQYF.

Of note for this clonotype: At one of its ends the junction is not consistent with the germline gene, which may arise from a read error. The V and J genes are TRBV9 and TRBJ2-1, with 8 bases that match TRBD1. Germline loops: CDR1 SGDLS, CDR2 YYNGEE. This CDR3 has 14 amino acids. CDR3 DNA: TGTGCCAGCAACGTAGTCAGGGGGCTGGATGAGCAGTTCTTC. Encoded protein: CASNVVRGLDEQFF.

This clonotype was picked up a small number of times. V and J are TRBV27 and TRBJ2-7; 8 positions agree with TRBD2. The ends lost 6 bases at V and 2 bases at J; junction bases unmatched: 9. Germline-derived CDR1 and CDR2 are MNHEY and SMNVEV (reference sequence). CDR3 size: 15 residues. For the CDR3, the DNA is TGTGCCAGCAGGTCGGAGCGGGAGTTCCCCTACGAGCAGTACGTC. It is translated as CASRSEREFPYEQYV.

This clonotype came up a few times. The chain's CDR3 is CASSFPTAGGYTDTQYF. The CDR3 nucleotides are TGTGCCAGCAGTTTTCCGACTGCGGGAGGATACACAGATACGCAGTATTTT. The gene calls are TRBV12-3 or TRBV12-4 and TRBJ2-3; 8 nucleotides match TRBD2. V gave up 3 bases and J gave up 2 bases; unmatched junction bases: 10. The CDR3 is 17 residues long.

This clonotype was counted at least ten times. The V gene is TRBV27, the J gene TRBJ1-5; D possibly corresponds to TRBD1 (6 bases). V was trimmed by 4 bases and J by 6 bases, leaving 10 bases between them. This CDR3 comprises 13 residues. Germline V lookup: CDR1 MNHEY, CDR2 SMNVEV (reference sequence). The CDR3 DNA reads as TGTGCCAGCAGTTCCCAGGGGTCTCAGCCCCAGCATTTT. Its translation is CASSSQGSQPQHF.

The chain carries TRBV7-9 and TRBJ2-1, with D possibly matching TRBD2 (6 bases). Germline CDR1 and CDR2: SEHNR and FQNEAQ (reference sequence). The CDR3 has 14 residues. Trimming left V 10 bases short and J 8 bases short, with 21 bases between. Here the CDR3 DNA reads TGTGCCACCACCCCCGCGGGGTTTTTGGATGAGCAGTTCTTC. This encodes CATTPAGFLDEQFF.

The chain links TRBV5-1 to TRBJ2-7; 7 nucleotides align to TRBD1. V lost 4 bases and J lost 1; bases outside the gene matches: 5. Germline V CDR1 and CDR2: SGHRS, YFSETQ. This CDR3 spans 14 amino acids. CDR3 DNA: TGCGCCAGCAGCCCGACAGGGAGATCCTACGAGCAGTACGTC. This encodes CASSPTGRSYEQYV.

This clonotype was counted only a few times. The CDR3: CSAPPRATNEKLFF. CDR3 in DNA: TGCAGTGCTCCCCCCCGGGCAACTAATGAAAAACTGTTTTTT. V usage is TRBV20-1 and J usage is TRBJ1-4; no clear D gene. V lost 5 bases and J lost 0, with 10 bases in between. The CDR3 length is 14 residues. The germline CDR1 and CDR2 sequences are DFQATT and SNEGSKA (reference sequence).

In its sample, this clonotype was seen many times. V and J are TRBV12-3 or TRBV12-4 and TRBJ1-5; D gene uncertain. This CDR3 contains 13 residues. Trimming pared 2 bases from V and 0 bases from J, leaving 2 bases between. Written as DNA, the CDR3 is TGTGCCAGCAGTTTAATTAGCAATCAGCCCCAGCATTTT. Encoded protein: CASSLISNQPQHF.

This clonotype was detected ten times or more. The chain is built from TRBV20-1 and TRBJ2-7; tentative D call: TRBD2 (6 bases). This CDR3 region has 13 residues. CDR1 is DFQATT, CDR2 SNEGSKA, per germline (reference sequence). V was shortened by 1 base and J by 2 bases, with 9 bases between the two germline ends. The CDR3 spells CSARAGEPYEQYF. CDR3 sequence (DNA): TGCAGTGCTAGAGCGGGAGAACCCTACGAGCAGTACTTC.

The sample holds many counts of this clonotype. The rearrangement uses TRBV27 and TRBJ1-1; D is ambiguous. V was cut by 6 bases and J by 3 bases, with 11 bases left in between. The CDR3 extends over 13 amino acids. Germline V CDR1 and CDR2: MNHEY, SMNVEV (reference sequence). In nucleotides, the CDR3 is TGTGCCAGCAGGGGCGGGAGGGACACTGAAGCTTTCTTT. As protein: CASRGGRDTEAFF.